This T cell receptor beta chain originates from a study of beta chain features in type 1 diabetes. General study findings and limits: All four CD4+ subsets of Type 1 diabetes patients contained TCRB CDR3s that were moderately but significantly shorter.

All of the isolated RNA was reverse transcribed, so expressed TCRB transcripts were sequenced. Produced via immunoSEQ multiplex PCR; TCRdb's table is partial and in-frame only. This table holds over 200,000 clones, approximately 10% found once. The CDR3 runs to 17 residues. V lost 4 bases to trimming and J lost 7 bases, with 25 bases between them. CDR1 and CDR2 (germline): KGHSH, LQKENI. This clone was observed a handful of times. Its antigen is not identified. The V call is TRBV18, the J call TRBJ2-5; possibly TRBD2 for D (5 bases). This clonotype originated in a man aged 30 to 39 with type 1 diabetes. Material: naive CD4+ T cells from blood. In DNA form, the CDR3 reads TGTGCCAGCTCACAGTCGGGGATGTCCATGTCCGTCGGGACCCAGTACTTC. It translates to CASSQSGMSMSVGTQYF.